This T cell receptor (beta chain) was observed in a study of blood T cell repertoires in COVID-19. Study background: Specimens from acute and convalescent COVID-19 originated in the United States, Italy and Spain. T cells, B-cell-depleted T cells, or PBMCs provided the cDNA or gDNA that served as material.

CDR1 SGHRS and CDR2 YFSETQ come from the germline V gene. This CDR3 is built from 15 residues. With 0 bases removed from V and 0 bases from J, the gap between germline ends came to 6 bases. In the authors' methods: Scientists estimated how many nucleated cells there were by amplifying reference gene primers. TCRdb's table, derived via immunoSEQ multiplex PCR, lists solely in-frame clones and lacks some. For V, J and clone size, that table is used; D and trimming come from the DNA. The sample holds around 120,000 clones, 75% to 90% seen once. Source material: peripheral blood. The gene calls are TRBV5-1 and TRBJ2-2; D call uncertain. The clonotype was recovered from a woman in her 70s with acute or convalescent COVID-19. CDR3 sequence: CASSLGLANTGELFF. In nucleotides, the CDR3 is TGCGCCAGCAGCTTGGGGCTAGCGAACACCGGGGAGCTGTTTTTT.